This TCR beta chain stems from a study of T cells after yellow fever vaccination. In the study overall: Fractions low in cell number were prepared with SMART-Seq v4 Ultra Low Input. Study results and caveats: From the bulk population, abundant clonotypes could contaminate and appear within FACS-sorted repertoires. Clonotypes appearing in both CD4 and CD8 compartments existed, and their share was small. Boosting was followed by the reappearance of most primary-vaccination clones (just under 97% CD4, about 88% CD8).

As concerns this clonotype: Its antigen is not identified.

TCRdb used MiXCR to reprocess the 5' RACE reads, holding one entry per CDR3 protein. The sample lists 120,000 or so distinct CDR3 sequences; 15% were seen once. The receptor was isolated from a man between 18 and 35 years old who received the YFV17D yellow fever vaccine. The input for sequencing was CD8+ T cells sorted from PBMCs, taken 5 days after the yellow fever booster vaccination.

The CDR3 region is CASSQDPGSNEKLFF. In nucleotides, the CDR3 is TGCGCCAGCAGCCAGGACCCGGGTTCAAATGAAAAACTGTTTTTT. The V and J genes are TRBV4-1 and TRBJ1-4; D gene ambiguous. This CDR3 region has 15 residues. Germline CDR1 is MGHRA and CDR2 is YSYEKL. Between the trimmed V and J ends, which lost 3 bases and 5 bases, there was a span of 13 bases.